These 17 T cell receptor beta chains share one sample of origin, sequenced in a study of shared clonotypes between healthy human individuals. The protocol was immunoSEQ multiplex PCR, while the TCRdb copy is restricted to in-frame clones and leaves out a portion. The repertoire holds some 2 million clones, with about 95% as singletons. Naive CD8 populations comprised CD45RO-negative cells positively selected for CCR7, excluding terminally differentiated effector memory CD45RA+ cells. Material: naive CD8+ T cells sorted from blood. Receptors were obtained from a man younger than 30 in good health.

As regards this clone: Different DNA sequences within this sample yield the same CDR3. V and J are TRBV29-1 and TRBJ1-1, with D uncertain. V lost 4 bases to trimming and J lost 0 bases, with 3 bases between them. Germline CDR1 and CDR2: SQVTM and ANQGSEA. This CDR3 comprises 11 residues. CDR3 bases: TGCAGCGTTGGTGTGAACACTGAAGCTTTCTTT. It translates to CSVGVNTEAFF.

The genes are TRBV5-1 and TRBJ2-3; TRBD2 matches at 8 bases. CDR3 length: 16 residues. J gave up 2 bases and V 1 base, and 6 bases lay outside the gene matches. Germline V gene lookup returns CDR1 SGHRS and CDR2 YFSETQ. The CDR3 loop is CASSLRGGGPTDTQYF. The CDR3, as DNA: TGCGCCAGCAGCTTGCGGGGGGGAGGACCCACAGATACGCAGTATTTT.

V is TRBV20-1 and J is TRBJ1-2; D is uncertain. The V and J ends lost 6 bases and 4 bases respectively, with 6 bases between them. From germline, CDR1 is DFQATT and CDR2 SNEGSKA (reference sequence). The CDR3 consists of 10 residues. CDR3 residues: CSAPSYGYTF. In nucleotides, the CDR3 is TGCAGTGCCCCAAGCTATGGCTACACCTTC.

V gene TRBV28 combines with J gene TRBJ1-3, with TRBD1 identical over 7 bases. The CDR3 runs to 16 residues. Germline loops: CDR1 MDHEN, CDR2 SYDVKM. After removal of 4 bases from V and 7 bases from J, the junction contained 13 bases not matched to a gene. The CDR3 loop is CASSSPRETGRNTIYF. CDR3 coding DNA: TGTGCCAGCAGTTCCCCGCGAGAGACAGGGAGGAACACCATATATTTT.

The genes are TRBV7-9 and TRBJ1-5; 10 bases map to TRBD1. V shed 5 bases and J 3 bases; nucleotides not matched to a gene: 7. Germline V CDR1 and CDR2: SEHNR, FQNEAQ (reference sequence). CDR3 length: 16 amino acids. The CDR3: CASSPGTGDFNQPQHF. CDR3 in DNA: TGTGCCAGCAGCCCCGGGACAGGGGACTTCAATCAGCCCCAGCATTTT. Variable domain in full (rest from reference TRBV7-9 and TRBJ1-5): DTGVSQNPRHKITKRGQNVTFRCDPISEHNRLYWYRQTLGQGPEFLTYFQNEAQLEKSRLLSDRFSAERPKGSFSTLEIQRTEQGDSAMYLCASSPGTGDFNQPQHFGDGTRLSIL.

The rearrangement uses TRBV5-4 and TRBJ2-3; 11 bases match TRBD2. The CDR3 extends over 14 amino acids. Trimming cost V 10 bases and J 2 bases; bases outside gene matches: 6. From germline, CDR1 is SGHNT and CDR2 YYREEE (reference sequence). The CDR3 sequence: CAGQTSGNTDTQYF. CDR3 DNA sequence: TGTGCCGGCCAGACTAGCGGGAACACAGATACGCAGTATTTT.

CDR3 in amino acids: CATSSTTGGIIFSEQFF. Here the CDR3 DNA reads TGTGCCACCAGCTCCACGACAGGGGGCATCATATTCAGTGAGCAGTTCTTC. The chain recombines TRBV15 with TRBJ2-1; TRBD1 aligns across 10 bases. With V trimmed by 5 bases and J by 9 bases, 16 bases remained unmatched. CDR1 and CDR2 (germline): LNHNV, YYDKDF (reference sequence). The CDR3 loop spans 17 amino acids.

The chain employs TRBV11-2 and TRBJ2-3, with 9 bases fitting TRBD2. The ends lost 6 bases at V and 4 bases at J; junction bases unmatched: 8. The CDR3 runs to 15 residues. Germline V gives CDR1 SGHAT, CDR2 FQNNGV. The CDR3 is CASSPLAGTPDTQYF. DNA for the CDR3: TGTGCCAGCAGTCCCCTAGCGGGGACCCCAGATACGCAGTATTTT.

The chain has TRBV29-1 and TRBJ2-7, with 9 positions matching TRBD2. The germline gives CDR1 SQVTM, CDR2 ANQGSEA. The CDR3 extends over 15 amino acids. V trimming: 6 bases; J trimming: 0 bases; junction bases outside the gene matches: 9. The CDR3 DNA reads as TGCAGCGTCGTTTCACTAGCGGGCAGCTCCTACGAGCAGTACTTC. Amino acids: CSVVSLAGSSYEQYF.

This chain uses TRBV4-1 with TRBJ2-7; 7 nucleotides line up with TRBD2. The CDR3 runs 17 residues. V dropped 1 base and J dropped 4; count of bases not matched to a gene: 13. The germline V gene has CDR1 MGHRA and CDR2 YSYEKL. The CDR3 DNA is TGCGCCAGCAGCCAAGCCCCTAGCGGAGGCCAACTATACGAGCAGTACTTC. Protein: CASSQAPSGGQLYEQYF.

The chain carries TRBV4-1 and TRBJ1-2; 7 bases map to TRBD1. V lost 4 bases to trimming and J lost 8 bases; unmatched junction nucleotides: 13. Per the germline V gene, CDR1 is MGHRA and CDR2 is YSYEKL. The CDR3 sequence is 15 residues long. CDR3 amino acids: CASSPPGRGLGGYTF. Written as DNA, the CDR3 is TGCGCCAGCAGCCCTCCGGGCAGGGGGTTAGGGGGCTACACCTTC.

The count of this clone is one. The chain employs TRBV10-2 and TRBJ2-2, with D possibly matching TRBD2 (5 bases). There are 14 residues in the CDR3. In germline, CDR1 is WSHSY, CDR2 SAAADI. Trimming cost V 8 bases and J 0 bases, with 10 bases left between them. The CDR3 is CASRGFANTGELFF. As DNA, the CDR3 is TGCGCCAGCCGAGGGTTCGCGAACACCGGGGAGCTGTTTTTT.

The sample holds one count of this clone. Within the sample, other DNA sequences also encode this same CDR3. This sequence joins TRBV9 and TRBJ2-2; no clear D. The CDR3 runs to 12 residues. CDR1 is SGDLS, CDR2 YYNGEE, per germline. V was clipped by 4 bases and J by 2 bases, with 3 bases between them. CDR3 amino acids: CASSTNTGELFF. Here the CDR3 DNA reads TGTGCCAGCAGCACAAACACCGGGGAGCTGTTTTTT.

The chain links TRBV29-1 to TRBJ2-1; tentative D call: TRBD2 (6 bases). Germline CDR1 reads SQVTM; CDR2 reads ANQGSEA. V lost 3 bases, J lost 13 bases, and 19 bases lay in between. This CDR3 region has 13 residues. CDR3 sequence: CSVEGIGGTGQFF. In nucleotides, the CDR3 is TGCAGCGTTGAGGGTATCGGGGGAACTGGTCAGTTCTTC.

V gene TRBV11-2 combines with J gene TRBJ2-7, with TRBD1 as a possible D gene (6 bases). The V end lost 2 bases, the J end lost 3 bases, and 17 bases lay between the germline ends. The CDR3 is made up of 16 amino acids. Per the germline V gene, CDR1 is SGHAT and CDR2 is FQNNGV. CDR3: CASSLFPDSGDYEQYF. CDR3 nucleotides: TGTGCCAGCAGCTTATTCCCGGACAGTGGAGACTACGAGCAGTACTTC.

The J gene is TRBJ2-1, the V gene TRBV19; 9 nucleotides line up with TRBD2. V was clipped by 6 bases and J by 4 bases; unmatched bases: 7. Germline V gene data show CDR1 as LNHDA and CDR2 as SQIVND (reference sequence). The CDR3 is made up of 15 amino acids. The CDR3 is CASSLGLAPYNEQFF. The DNA of the CDR3 is TGTGCCAGTAGCCTGGGACTAGCACCTTACAATGAGCAGTTCTTC.

The rearrangement uses TRBV10-1 and TRBJ2-1; no clear D. The CDR3 length is 13 residues. Between the trimmed V and J ends, which lost 6 bases and 10 bases, there was a span of 16 bases. The germline V gene has CDR1 WNHNN and CDR2 SYGVQD (reference sequence). The CDR3, as DNA: TGCGCCAGCAGCTCGGTAACCTTAGGGGAGCAGTTCTTC. Amino acid sequence: CASSSVTLGEQFF.